One and the same sample provided the 12 T cell receptor beta chains below, sequenced in a study of Tregs in tolerant kidney transplant recipients. Using immunoSEQ multiplex PCR, the repertoire was profiled, and TCRdb retains in-frame clones only, with some absent. This sample's clone table lists roughly 48,000 clones. Sample: CD4+ T cells from blood, taken before the transplant. The receptors derive from a human donor who received a combined kidney and bone marrow transplant.

Turning to this clone: Read sequence stops 3 residues before the CDR3 end, and the germline J gene provides the missing end. The chain is built from TRBV12-5 and TRBJ2-3, with 13 bases aligning to TRBD2. This CDR3 has 16 amino acids. After removal of 6 bases from V and 5 bases from J, the junction contained 8 bases not matched to a gene. Germline V CDR1 and CDR2: LGHNT, FRNRAP. The chain's CDR3 is CASGQGLAGSIDTQYF. The DNA read from the CDR3 is TGTGCTAGTGGCCAGGGACTAGCGGGAAGTATAGATACG.

To note about this clone: From the germline J gene comes the end of the CDR3, since the read stops 3 residues before it. V and J are TRBV7-8 and TRBJ1-2, with 8 bases aligning to TRBD1. V was clipped by 1 base and J by 1 base; unmatched bases: 2. Looked up from germline, CDR1 is SGHVS and CDR2 is FQNEAQ. The CDR3 sequence is 15 residues long. Incomplete CDR3 DNA: TGTGCCAGCAGCTTAGAACAGGGGGTTAACTATGGC. It encodes CASSLEQGVNYG. The CDR3 in full is CASSLEQGVNYGYTF.

A note on this clone: The read finishes 3 residues shy of the CDR3 end, and the germline J gene is used to complete it. V and J are TRBV7-9 and TRBJ1-3; D ambiguous. Germline V lookup: CDR1 SEHNR, CDR2 FQNEAQ (reference sequence). CDR3 size: 14 residues. Trimming took off 7 bases at V and 2 bases at J, with 12 bases between the two ends. The sequenced CDR3 bases are TGTGCCAGCATCAAGGGCAGGACTGGAAACACC. Translating gives CASIKGRTGNT. The complete CDR3 sequence is CASIKGRTGNTIYF.

With regard to this clone: The read ends 3 residues shy of where the CDR3 ends; the end is completed using the germline J gene. The chain links TRBV19 to TRBJ2-5; 11 bases are shared with TRBD2. The CDR3 has 14 amino acids. Looked up from germline, CDR1 is LNHDA and CDR2 is SQIVND (reference sequence). V lost 6 bases, J lost 4 bases, and 4 bases stayed unmatched. CDR3 loop: CASSLAGGSETQYF. The sequenced part of the CDR3 DNA is TGTGCCAGTAGCCTAGCGGGAGGTTCAGAGACC.

With regard to this clone: The CDR3 end falls 3 residues outside the read, so it is completed with the germline J gene. The V call is TRBV19, the J call TRBJ1-1, with 8 bases matching TRBD1. Germline V gene data show CDR1 as LNHDA and CDR2 as SQIVND (reference sequence). Trimming removed 5 bases from V and 3 bases from J; junction bases left unmatched: 2. CDR3 length equals 13 residues. CDR3 DNA (partial): TGTGCCAGTAGTGAGGACAGGGACACTGAA. This translates into CASSEDRDTE. The full CDR3 protein is CASSEDRDTEAFF.

Regarding this clone: The observed sequence ends 3 residues before the CDR3 terminus, with the missing tail filled in from the germline J gene. The chain is built from TRBV7-8 and TRBJ1-1; 8 nucleotides line up with TRBD1. This CDR3 has 15 amino acids. Unmatched junction bases numbered 7, after V lost 4 bases and J lost 3 bases. Germline V gene data show CDR1 as SGHVS and CDR2 as FQNEAQ. The covered CDR3 bases are TGTGCCAGCAGCTCACAGGGGGTCTTACACACTGAA. This translates into CASSSQGVLHTE. The entire CDR3 protein reads CASSSQGVLHTEAFF.

Comments on this clone: Sequencing ends 3 residues short of the CDR3 end; the germline J gene provides the rest. J is TRBJ2-3 and V is TRBV2; 8 bases align to TRBD2. V was clipped by 8 bases and J by 2 bases; unmatched bases: 9. CDR1 and CDR2 (germline): SNHLY, FYNNEI. The CDR3 has 15 residues. The covered CDR3 bases are TGTGCCAGCTGCCGACTAGCGCAAGACACAGATACG. Residues: CASCRLAQDTDT. The complete CDR3 sequence is CASCRLAQDTDTQYF. Complete variable domain (other parts from reference TRBV2 and TRBJ2-3): EPEVTQTPSHQVTQMGQEVILRCVPISNHLYFYWYRQILGQKVEFLVSFYNNEISEKSEIFDDQFSVERPDGSNFTLKIRSTKLEDSAMYFCASCRLAQDTDTQYFGPGTRLTVL.

Concerning this clone: Read sequence stops 3 residues before the CDR3 end, and the germline J gene provides the missing end. This chain connects TRBV18 to TRBJ2-2; D may be TRBD2 (5 bases). This CDR3 is 15 amino acids long. The germline V and J ends were trimmed by 0 bases and 5 bases, with 10 bases remaining between them. The germline CDR1 and CDR2 sequences are KGHSH and LQKENI. The part of the CDR3 DNA that was read is TGTGCCAGCTCACCACCGGGAGCGGAAACCGGGGAG. Protein: CASSPPGAETGE. The entire CDR3 protein reads CASSPPGAETGELFF.

For this clone: The read terminates 3 residues before the CDR3 end, so the remaining end is supplied by the germline J gene. V and J are TRBV19 and TRBJ2-5; 10 nucleotides align to TRBD2. CDR1 and CDR2 from the germline V gene are LNHDA and SQIVND (reference sequence). The CDR3 length is 15 residues. Trimming at V came to 1 base and at J to 7 bases, leaving 6 bases not matched to a gene. The part of the CDR3 DNA that was read is TGTGCCAGTAGTATAGCCCTAGCGGGAGCGGGGACC. This encodes CASSIALAGAGT. The CDR3 in its entirety is CASSIALAGAGTQYF.

With respect to this clone: The read stops 3 residues short of the end of the CDR3; the missing end is completed from the germline J gene. V is TRBV18 and J is TRBJ1-3, with a possible D match to TRBD1 (6 bases). V lost 1 base and J 0 bases, leaving 10 bases between the germline ends. Germline V gene lookup returns CDR1 KGHSH and CDR2 LQKENI. The CDR3 totals 16 residues. The CDR3 is CASSPLGGNSGNTIYF. CDR3 DNA, as far as it was read: TGTGCCAGCTCACCACTAGGGGGAAACTCTGGAAACACC. Full variable domain (outside the CDR3, taken from reference TRBV18 and TRBJ1-3): NAGVMQNPRHLVRRRGQEARLRCSPMKGHSHVYWYRQLPEEGLKFMVYLQKENIIDESGMPKERFSAEFPKEGPSILRIQQVVRGDSAAYFCASSPLGGNSGNTIYFGEGSWLTVV.

With regard to this clone: The read terminates 3 residues ahead of where the CDR3 ends, so the germline J gene completes it. The rearrangement links TRBV10-3 to TRBJ2-7, with TRBD1 identical over 8 bases. The germline CDR1 and CDR2 sequences are ENHRY and SYGVKD. CDR3 length: 15 amino acids. The J segment lost 0 bases and the V segment lost 2 bases, leaving 3 bases of the junction unmatched. The CDR3 is CAISEGGQGSYEQYF. CDR3 bases read: TGTGCCATCAGTGAGGGAGGACAGGGCTCCTACGAG.

Comments on this clone: Read sequence stops 3 residues before the CDR3 end, and the germline J gene provides the missing end. This chain connects TRBV5-5 to TRBJ1-1; D not resolved. CDR1 is SGHKS, CDR2 YYEKEE, per germline (reference sequence). The CDR3 totals 14 residues. Trimming took off 4 bases at V and 2 bases at J, with 12 bases between the two ends. CDR3 bases read: TGTGCCAGCAGCCTCCAACAAGAAAACACTGAA. Amino acids: CASSLQQENTE. The whole CDR3 protein is CASSLQQENTEAFF.